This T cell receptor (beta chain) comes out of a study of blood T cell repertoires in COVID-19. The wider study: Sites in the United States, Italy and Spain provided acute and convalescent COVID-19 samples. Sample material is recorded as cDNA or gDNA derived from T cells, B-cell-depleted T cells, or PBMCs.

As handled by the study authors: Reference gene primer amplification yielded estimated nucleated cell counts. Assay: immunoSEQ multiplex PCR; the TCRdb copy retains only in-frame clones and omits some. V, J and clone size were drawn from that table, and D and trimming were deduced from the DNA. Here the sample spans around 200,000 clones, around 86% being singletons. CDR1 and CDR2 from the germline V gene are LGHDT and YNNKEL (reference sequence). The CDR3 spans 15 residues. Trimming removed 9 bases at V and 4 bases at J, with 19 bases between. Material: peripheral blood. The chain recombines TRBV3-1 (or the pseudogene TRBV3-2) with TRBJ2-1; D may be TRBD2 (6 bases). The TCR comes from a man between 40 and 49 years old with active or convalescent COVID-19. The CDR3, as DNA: TGTGCCAGTACAGACCGGGACTCGGGGTACAATGAGCAGTTCTTC. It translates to CASTDRDSGYNEQFF.